Reported below is one TCR beta chain. Its specificity is not known. These data are taken from a study of OX40 agonist ivuxolimab in advanced cancers. Study-level findings and limits: Clones of CD4+ and CD8+ blood T cells grew by week 6 at doses of 0.1 to 3.0 mg/kg. Normalized expansion of T-cell clones was also low for some nonresponders.

CDR1 is KGHSH and CDR2 is LQKENI in the germline V gene. J was trimmed by 4 bases and V by 1 base; bases with no gene match: 6. The CDR3 extends over 16 amino acids. Using immunoSEQ multiplex PCR, the repertoire was profiled, and TCRdb retains in-frame clones only, with some absent. The sample contains around 60,000 clones, 85% to 90% of which appear only once. The TCR sequence derives from an adult with an advanced solid tumor such as melanoma, head and neck, liver or kidney cancer. This chain uses TRBV18 with TRBJ2-5; 10 nucleotides line up with TRBD1. The sample was CD4+ or CD8+ T cells sorted from blood, taken in a trial of the OX40 agonist ivuxolimab. This CDR3 is CASSPLRTGGGETQYF. As DNA, the CDR3 is TGTGCCAGCTCACCACTTCGGACAGGGGGAGGAGAGACCCAGTACTTC.